The rows below give T cell receptor beta chains drawn from one sample of a study of CD8+CD57+ T cells in acquired aplastic anemia. MiXCR, run by TCRdb on the reads, gives a single entry per CDR3 protein. The sample comprises approximately 190,000 distinct CDR3 sequences, 48% of which are singletons, and approximately 9.7% rests with the top ten. The sequencing sample was made of sorted CD4+, CD8+, or CD8+CD57+ T cells (not recorded which) from PBMCs. The receptors were sampled from a human donor with aplastic anemia. CDR3s include the opening cysteine and the closing phenylalanine or tryptophan. Fields, in order: CDR3 protein, CDR3 DNA, D gene, V gene, clone size, J gene. The D gene is left open where the match is weak. Clone size is given for some rows only: seen once, a few or many times, or a class if the clone is expanded.

cdr3_aa: CASSFRLAGGYGTDTQYF
cdr3_nt: TGCGCCAGCAGCTTTCGGCTAGCGGGAGGTTACGGCACAGATACGCAGTATTTT
d_call: TRBD2
v_call: TRBV5-1
clone_size: NA
j_call: TRBJ2-3

cdr3_aa: CSGRAGGALGGELFF
cdr3_nt: TGCAGCGGAAGGGCAGGGGGCGCCTTGGGCGGGGAGCTGTTTTTT
d_call: TRBD1
v_call: TRBV29-1
clone_size: few
j_call: TRBJ2-2

cdr3_aa: CSASPGNNEQFF
cdr3_nt: TGCAGTGCTAGCCCAGGAAACAATGAGCAGTTCTTC
d_call: NA
v_call: TRBV20-1
clone_size: once
j_call: TRBJ2-1

cdr3_aa: CAWTRVYNEQFF
cdr3_nt: TGTGCCTGGACTAGAGTCTACAATGAGCAGTTCTTC
d_call: NA
v_call: TRBV30
clone_size: few
j_call: TRBJ2-1

cdr3_aa: CATSDTDRASYNEQFF
cdr3_nt: TGTGCCACCAGTGACACCGACAGGGCTTCCTACAATGAGCAGTTCTTC
d_call: TRBD1
v_call: TRBV24-1
clone_size: many
j_call: TRBJ2-1

cdr3_aa: CAISEVTKGGNEAFF
cdr3_nt: TGTGCCATCAGTGAAGTGACTAAGGGGGGCAATGAAGCTTTCTTT
d_call: NA
v_call: TRBV10-3
clone_size: few
j_call: TRBJ1-1

cdr3_aa: CAISESGDGYGYTF
cdr3_nt: TGTGCCATCAGTGAGTCGGGGGACGGTTATGGCTACACCTTC
d_call: NA
v_call: TRBV10-3
clone_size: NA
j_call: TRBJ1-2

cdr3_aa: CSARLGGGDYGYTF
cdr3_nt: TGCAGTGCTCGTCTTGGCGGGGGTGACTATGGCTACACCTTC
d_call: NA
v_call: TRBV20-1
clone_size: NA
j_call: TRBJ1-2

cdr3_aa: CASSSGTGPNSPLHF
cdr3_nt: TGCGCCAGCAGCTCCGGGACAGGGCCGAATTCACCCCTCCATTTT
d_call: TRBD1
v_call: TRBV5-1
clone_size: NA
j_call: TRBJ1-6

cdr3_aa: CASSLAFPGQGSNQPQHF
cdr3_nt: TGTGCCAGCAGCTTAGCCTTTCCCGGCCAGGGAAGCAATCAGCCCCAGCATTTT
d_call: NA
v_call: TRBV7-2
clone_size: many
j_call: TRBJ1-5

cdr3_aa: CSAAMGRGEKLFF
cdr3_nt: TGCAGCGCTGCCATGGGGCGCGGGGAAAAACTGTTTTTT
d_call: NA
v_call: TRBV29-1
clone_size: NA
j_call: TRBJ1-4

cdr3_aa: CAISDWGDYGYTF
cdr3_nt: TGTGCCATCAGTGATTGGGGCGACTATGGCTACACCTTC
d_call: NA
v_call: TRBV10-3
clone_size: NA
j_call: TRBJ1-2

cdr3_aa: CASREQERYTEAFF
cdr3_nt: TGTGCCAGCAGAGAACAGGAGCGCTACACTGAAGCTTTCTTT
d_call: NA
v_call: TRBV12-3/TRBV12-4
clone_size: NA
j_call: TRBJ1-1

cdr3_aa: CASRGTGSSGNTMYF
cdr3_nt: TGTGCCAGCAGGGGGACGGGGAGCTCCGGAAACACCATGTATTTT
d_call: NA
v_call: TRBV25-1
clone_size: NA
j_call: TRBJ1-3

cdr3_aa: CASSALAGAEQYF
cdr3_nt: TGTGCCAGCAGCGCACTAGCGGGAGCCGAGCAGTACTTC
d_call: TRBD2
v_call: TRBV7-3
clone_size: NA
j_call: TRBJ2-7

cdr3_aa: CASSGAGGVYEQYF
cdr3_nt: TGTGCCAGCAGTGGCGCCGGGGGGGTTTACGAGCAGTACTTC
d_call: TRBD2
v_call: TRBV25-1
clone_size: many
j_call: TRBJ2-7

cdr3_aa: CASSYSRQGSEQYF
cdr3_nt: TGTGCCAGCAGTTACTCGAGGCAGGGAAGCGAGCAGTACTTC
d_call: NA
v_call: TRBV6-6
clone_size: many
j_call: TRBJ2-7

cdr3_aa: CSVLRDDYEQYF
cdr3_nt: TGCAGCGTTCTCAGGGACGACTACGAGCAGTACTTC
d_call: NA
v_call: TRBV29-1
clone_size: NA
j_call: TRBJ2-7

cdr3_aa: CASKKAGRTYEQYF
cdr3_nt: TGTGCCAGCAAGAAAGCGGGACGAACCTACGAGCAGTACTTC
d_call: TRBD2
v_call: TRBV12-3/TRBV12-4
clone_size: many
j_call: TRBJ2-7

cdr3_aa: CASKTRDRGAGTTEAFF
cdr3_nt: TGTGCCAGTAAGACCCGGGACAGGGGAGCGGGTACCACTGAAGCTTTCTTT
d_call: TRBD1
v_call: TRBV19
clone_size: many
j_call: TRBJ1-1

cdr3_aa: CSARGPQGNTIYF
cdr3_nt: TGCAGCGCCCGGGGCCCACAAGGAAACACCATATATTTT
d_call: NA
v_call: TRBV29-1
clone_size: few
j_call: TRBJ1-3

cdr3_aa: CATSTSGGGKNTDTQYF
cdr3_nt: TGTGCCACCAGTACCAGCGGAGGGGGAAAAAACACAGATACGCAGTATTTT
d_call: NA
v_call: TRBV24-1
clone_size: NA
j_call: TRBJ2-3

cdr3_aa: CASSTWTGGTNNGYTF
cdr3_nt: TGTGCCAGCAGTACATGGACAGGAGGAACTAACAATGGCTACACCTTC
d_call: TRBD1
v_call: TRBV25-1
clone_size: few
j_call: TRBJ1-2

cdr3_aa: CASSWTSGSVDEQYF
cdr3_nt: TGTGCCAGTAGTTGGACTAGCGGGAGTGTGGACGAGCAGTACTTC
d_call: TRBD2
v_call: TRBV19
clone_size: NA
j_call: TRBJ2-7

cdr3_aa: CASARGAIPSYEQYF
cdr3_nt: TGTGCCAGCGCGAGGGGGGCGATCCCTTCCTACGAGCAGTACTTC
d_call: NA
v_call: TRBV12-3/TRBV12-4
clone_size: NA
j_call: TRBJ2-7

cdr3_aa: CASSHWDRDYEQYF
cdr3_nt: TGTGCCAGCAGCCACTGGGACCGAGACTACGAGCAGTACTTC
d_call: NA
v_call: TRBV14
clone_size: many
j_call: TRBJ2-7

cdr3_aa: CASSGRQGELKAFF
cdr3_nt: TGTGCCAGCAGCGGACGACAGGGGGAGTTAAAAGCTTTCTTT
d_call: TRBD1
v_call: TRBV11-2
clone_size: NA
j_call: TRBJ1-1

cdr3_aa: CASSQERTETQYF
cdr3_nt: TGTGCCAGCAGCCAAGAGAGGACGGAGACCCAGTACTTC
d_call: NA
v_call: TRBV7-3
clone_size: few
j_call: TRBJ2-5

cdr3_aa: CASRRFSGADTQYF
cdr3_nt: TGTGCCTCTCGACGATTCTCTGGAGCAGATACGCAGTATTTT
d_call: NA
v_call: TRBV9
clone_size: many
j_call: TRBJ2-3

cdr3_aa: CASRAFGGGLNNEQFF
cdr3_nt: TGTGCCAGCAGGGCTTTTGGCGGGGGGCTCAACAATGAGCAGTTCTTC
d_call: TRBD2
v_call: TRBV6-1
clone_size: NA
j_call: TRBJ2-1

cdr3_aa: CASSRGSGAYGYAF
cdr3_nt: TGCGCCAGCAGCCGGGGGAGTGGGGCCTATGGCTACGCCTTC
d_call: NA
v_call: TRBV7-9
clone_size: NA
j_call: TRBJ1-2

cdr3_aa: CSARDSGPSYEQYF
cdr3_nt: TGCAGTGCTAGAGATTCAGGGCCTTCCTACGAGCAGTACTTC
d_call: NA
v_call: TRBV20-1
clone_size: many
j_call: TRBJ2-7

cdr3_aa: CASSTGGFQEKLFF
cdr3_nt: TGTGCCAGCAGCACGGGGGGGTTTCAAGAAAAACTGTTTTTT
d_call: NA
v_call: TRBV5-4
clone_size: many
j_call: TRBJ1-4

cdr3_aa: CSVGDGYEQYF
cdr3_nt: TGCAGCGTTGGAGACGGCTACGAGCAGTACTTC
d_call: NA
v_call: TRBV29-1
clone_size: few
j_call: TRBJ2-7

cdr3_aa: CASSPRIGVAFF
cdr3_nt: TGTGCCAGCAGCCCACGTATCGGGGTGGCCTTCTTC
d_call: NA
v_call: TRBV10-3
clone_size: once
j_call: TRBJ2-7